This T cell receptor beta chain was identified in a study of blood T cell repertoires in COVID-19. Authors' methods: Amplification with reference gene primers provided the estimates of nucleated cell counts. The repertoire was sequenced with immunoSEQ multiplex PCR; TCRdb's copy has only in-frame clones and lacks some. V and J calls and clone size are as listed in that table; D and trimming were resolved from the DNA. The sample has about 280,000 clones, around nine tenths seen once. CDR3 length equals 14 residues. CDR1 is KGHSH, CDR2 LQKENI, per germline. Trimming stripped 4 bases from V and 2 bases from J, with 8 bases between.

The sequencing input was PBMCs or T cells enriched from blood (not recorded which). The origin of this receptor is a woman aged 55-70 years in a cohort exposed to, infected with or recovered from COVID-19 (not recorded which). This chain joins TRBV18 and TRBJ2-2; D unresolved. Here the CDR3 DNA reads TGTGCCAGCTCACTCTCTTCCAACACCGGGGAGCTGTTTTTT. It codes for CASSLSSNTGELFF.